Below, one T cell receptor (beta chain) is given with its context. This entry comes from a study of cytomegalovirus exposure and HLA in healthy donors. PCR primers comprised 60 Vbeta and 13 Jbeta primers. The protocol was immunoSEQ multiplex PCR, while the TCRdb copy is restricted to in-frame clones and leaves out a portion. There are approximately 120,000 clones in the sample; about 84% occur only once, and roughly 4% lies in the top ten. Trimming shortened V by 5 bases and J by 4 bases, and 10 bases separated the two germline ends. The CDR3 consists of 14 residues. Germline lookup yields CDR1 SGHRS and CDR2 YFSETQ.

The rearrangement uses TRBV5-1 and TRBJ2-6, with D unresolved. The sequencing input was PBMCs. The source of this sequence is a man aged 18 to 29 in good health and CMV-seropositive. The CDR3 DNA reads TGCGCCAGCAGAGGAGTGCGCGGGGCCAACGTCCTGACTTTC. Translated: CASRGVRGANVLTF.